The T cell receptor (beta chain) described here comes from a study of T cells in Graves' hyperthyroidism and ophthalmopathy. Amplified TCR beta CDR3 regions derived from RNA transcripts. When the TCR CDR3 underwent first-round RT-PCR, the HTBI primer set was used. Each CDR3 protein is one row after TCRdb ran MiXCR on the multiplex PCR reads. The sample contains about 400,000 distinct CDR3 sequences, about 14% of which appear only once. The table lists this clonotype with many counts. Its target is unknown. General study results and limits: Researchers report that a 13 V-J model separated ophthalmopathy from stable hyperthyroidism.

The study left out patients who had uncontrolled infection, other autoimmune disease, pregnancy or lactation. The sequence was obtained from a woman aged 25 to 39 with Graves' ophthalmopathy. The sample comprised blood.

The CDR3 reads CASSLVSGSLYGYTF. CDR3 in DNA: TGTGCCAGCAGCTTAGTCTCAGGGTCGCTATATGGCTACACCTTC. J is TRBJ1-2 and V is TRBV11-3; D may be TRBD1 (5 bases). The V gene's germline CDR1 is SGHNT and CDR2 YENEEA. V gave up 1 base and J gave up 5 bases, with 14 bases separating them. The CDR3 spans 15 residues.